The 22 T cell receptor beta chains below all came from one sample that was sequenced in a study of blood T cell repertoires in COVID-19. The method was immunoSEQ multiplex PCR; TCRdb's version includes in-frame clones alone and lacks a portion of them. Of hundreds of thousands of clones listed, around 87% are singletons. Sequencing was performed on PBMCs or T cells enriched from blood (not recorded which). These receptors all stem from a woman between 40 and 55 years old with acute COVID-19.

The chain links TRBV5-1 to TRBJ2-1, with 11 bases lining up with TRBD2. V trimming: 2 bases; J trimming: 9 bases; junction bases outside the gene matches: 4. The CDR3 extends over 14 amino acids. In germline, CDR1 is SGHRS, CDR2 YFSETQ. CDR3 DNA: TGCGCCAGCAGCTTAACTAGCGGGAGAGGTGAGCAGTTCTTC. Translating gives CASSLTSGRGEQFF.

This clone came up once. The chain links TRBV6-5 to TRBJ2-7, with D possibly matching TRBD1 (6 bases). CDR3 size: 13 residues. Trimming removed 6 bases from V and 4 bases from J, with 13 bases in between. CDR1 and CDR2 from the germline V gene are MNHEY and SVGAGI. CDR3 in DNA: TGTGCCAGCAGAGGCAGGGGTTGGTACGAGCAGTACTTC. It yields the protein CASRGRGWYEQYF.

This clone has only a few counts. The chain recombines TRBV11-3 with TRBJ2-1; TRBD2 matches at 11 bases. Unmatched junction bases numbered 8, after V lost 4 bases and J lost 9 bases. CDR1 and CDR2 from the germline V gene are SGHNT and YENEEA. The CDR3 loop spans 15 amino acids. The CDR3 spells CASSSTSGSLGEQFF. The CDR3 nucleotides are TGTGCCAGCAGCTCTACTAGCGGGAGTCTGGGTGAGCAGTTCTTC.

The rearrangement links TRBV5-1 to TRBJ2-3; perhaps TRBD1 as D (6 bases). With 2 bases removed from V and 6 bases from J, the gap between germline ends came to 10 bases. This CDR3 is built from 13 residues. Germline CDR1 and CDR2: SGHRS and YFSETQ. The DNA of the CDR3 is TGCGCCAGCAGCTTCGCCCAGGGGGATACGCAGTATTTT. Translated: CASSFAQGDTQYF.

This chain joins TRBV4-1 and TRBJ2-5; TRBD2 aligns across 10 bases. This CDR3 is built from 15 residues. The trim removed 3 bases at V and 5 bases at J, leaving 6 bases unmatched. The germline gives CDR1 MGHRA, CDR2 YSYEKL. Here the CDR3 reads CASSHTGTSAETQYF. The CDR3 DNA is TGCGCCAGCAGCCACACCGGGACTAGCGCTGAGACCCAGTACTTC.

This clone occurred a few times. The chain is built from TRBV7-6 and TRBJ2-1; the match to TRBD2 covers 7 bases. Germline V CDR1 and CDR2: SGHVS, FNYEAQ. V dropped 5 bases and J dropped 6; count of bases not matched to a gene: 7. The CDR3 runs 14 residues. DNA of the CDR3: TGTGCCAGCAGCACACCCGGGACTACCAATGAGCAGTTCTTC. Translated, it gives CASSTPGTTNEQFF.

The J gene is TRBJ1-1, the V gene TRBV27; D remains unclear. This CDR3 spans 14 amino acids. Germline V gene data show CDR1 as MNHEY and CDR2 as SMNVEV (reference sequence). Trimming pared 0 bases from V and 7 bases from J, leaving 12 bases between. In nucleotides, the CDR3 is TGTGCCAGCAGTTTATCAGTTGGAGTTGGTGAAGCTTTCTTT. As protein: CASSLSVGVGEAFF.

V and J are TRBV10-3 and TRBJ2-3, with D hard to call. With 0 bases removed from V and 2 bases from J, the gap between germline ends came to 9 bases. The CDR3 is 15 residues long. The V gene's germline CDR1 is ENHRY and CDR2 SYGVKD. The CDR3 region has the DNA TGTGCCATCAGTGAGTCGAAAGACTTCACAGATACGCAGTATTTT. It codes for CAISESKDFTDTQYF.

This rearrangement joins TRBV11-2 to TRBJ2-1; tentatively, D is TRBD2 (6 bases). Trimming stripped 9 bases from V and 0 bases from J, with 12 bases between. Germline V CDR1 and CDR2: SGHAT, FQNNGV. The CDR3 is made up of 14 amino acids. The CDR3 spells CASSFGSSYNEQFF. CDR3 sequence (DNA): TGTGCCAGTTCCTTCGGGAGCTCCTACAATGAGCAGTTCTTC. The variable domain in full, completed from reference TRBV11-2 and TRBJ2-1, reads EAGVAQSPRYKIIEKRQSVAFWCNPISGHATLYWYQQILGQGPKLLIQFQNNGVVDDSQLPKDRFSAERLKGVDSTLKIQPAKLEDSAVYLCASSFGSSYNEQFFGPGTRLTVL.

This chain connects TRBV28 to TRBJ2-7; 9 bases align to TRBD1. The V and J ends lost 5 bases and 1 base, in that order; junction bases with no gene match: 6. This CDR3 is built from 15 residues. Germline V lookup: CDR1 MDHEN, CDR2 SYDVKM. For the CDR3, the DNA is TGTGCCAGCAGTCCGCCGGGACAGGGTTCCTACGAGCAGTACTTC. Residues: CASSPPGQGSYEQYF.

The chain has TRBV28 and TRBJ1-4, with TRBD1 matching 9 bases. The CDR3 is 16 residues long. Germline V lookup: CDR1 MDHEN, CDR2 SYDVKM. Unmatched junction bases numbered 14, after V lost 7 bases and J lost 8 bases. CDR3 nucleotides: TGTGCCAGCATTTCGGACAGGGGAGGGGTAAGGGAAAAACTGTTTTTT. It codes for CASISDRGGVREKLFF.

The CDR3 sequence: CASSSRLYNEQFF. CDR3 nucleotide sequence: TGTGCCAGCAGCTCCCGACTCTACAATGAGCAGTTCTTC. The chain employs TRBV7-3 and TRBJ2-1, with unresolved D. CDR3 length: 13 amino acids. From germline, CDR1 is SGHTA and CDR2 FQGTGA. V lost 4 bases, J lost 3 bases, and 7 bases lay in between.

The chain links TRBV29-1 to TRBJ2-1; 16 bases agree with TRBD2. The CDR3 is made up of 19 amino acids. Germline loops: CDR1 SQVTM, CDR2 ANQGSEA. The V and J ends lost 4 bases and 4 bases, in that order; junction bases with no gene match: 13. CDR3 residues: CSVGVGLAGGDLWYNEQFF. The CDR3 DNA reads as TGCAGCGTTGGGGTGGGACTAGCGGGAGGGGATCTGTGGTACAATGAGCAGTTCTTC.

The chain is built from TRBV7-2 and TRBJ1-1, with D hard to call. Germline V CDR1 and CDR2: SGHTA, FQGNSA. V was cut by 2 bases and J by 1 base, with 8 bases left in between. The CDR3 totals 14 residues. This CDR3 is CASSLFGGNTEAFF. The CDR3 DNA reads TGTGCCAGCAGCTTATTCGGCGGGAACACTGAAGCTTTCTTT.

This chain uses TRBV6-5 with TRBJ1-2; possibly TRBD1 for D (6 bases). The CDR3 consists of 13 residues. Trimming left V 7 bases short and J 7 bases short, with 16 bases between. The germline V gene encodes CDR1 MNHEY and CDR2 SVGAGI. Here the CDR3 DNA reads TGTGCCAGCACCAACCCAGGGGAGAGTGGCTACACCTTC. Its translation: CASTNPGESGYTF.

The chain recombines TRBV3-1 (or the pseudogene TRBV3-2) with TRBJ2-5; 9 bases fit TRBD1. V gave up 2 bases and J gave up 5 bases; unmatched junction bases: 6. Germline CDR1 and CDR2: LGHDT and YNNKEL (reference sequence). The CDR3 loop spans 15 amino acids. CDR3 in amino acids: CASSQLQGARETQYF. The CDR3 DNA reads as TGTGCCAGCAGCCAATTACAGGGGGCGCGGGAGACCCAGTACTTC.

The J gene is TRBJ2-1, the V gene TRBV10-1; weak D call: TRBD2 (5 bases). The CDR3 loop spans 13 amino acids. V was pared by 2 bases and J by 6 bases, with 8 bases between. Germline values: CDR1 WNHNN, CDR2 SYGVQD (reference sequence). DNA of the CDR3: TGCGCCAGCAGTGAGGTACTAGGCAATGAGCAGTTCTTC. Translated, it gives CASSEVLGNEQFF.

The J gene is TRBJ2-2, the V gene TRBV6-5; perhaps TRBD2 as D (6 bases). The CDR3 is made up of 15 amino acids. Germline values: CDR1 MNHEY, CDR2 SVGAGI. Trimming removed 6 bases at V and 4 bases at J, with 15 bases between. The CDR3 reads CASRASGLGTGELFF. In DNA, the CDR3 is TGTGCCAGCAGAGCCAGCGGGTTAGGCACCGGGGAGCTGTTTTTT.

The V call is TRBV7-9, the J call TRBJ2-7, with 9 bases that match TRBD1. The CDR3 length is 18 residues. V dropped 5 bases and J dropped 6; count of bases not matched to a gene: 20. Looked up from germline, CDR1 is SEHNR and CDR2 is FQNEAQ (reference sequence). CDR3 DNA sequence: TGTGCCAGCAGCCCCCCAAAACTCGGGACAGGGAAACCCCGCGAGCAGTACTTC. This codes for CASSPPKLGTGKPREQYF.

The chain is built from TRBV29-1 and TRBJ1-2, with TRBD1 as a possible D gene (5 bases). This CDR3 has 12 residues. Germline V gene lookup returns CDR1 SQVTM and CDR2 ANQGSEA. V was clipped by 1 base and J by 7 bases, with 10 bases between them. In DNA form, the CDR3 reads TGCAGCGTTGAAGTCCCAGGGCCTGGCTACACCTTC. Translating it yields CSVEVPGPGYTF.

The chain employs TRBV13 and TRBJ2-2, with D possibly matching TRBD1 (7 bases). The germline V gene has CDR1 PRHDT and CDR2 FYEKMQ (reference sequence). V lost 5 bases, J lost 3 bases, and 19 bases lay in between. The CDR3 is 17 residues long. CDR3 DNA: TGTGCCAGCAGCCCCTCACTGGAGGGGGCGGACACCGGGGAGCTGTTTTTT. It specifies CASSPSLEGADTGELFF.

The chain carries TRBV6-5 and TRBJ2-1; 7 bases agree with TRBD2. J lost 3 bases, V lost 6 bases, and 5 bases had no gene match. This CDR3 contains 14 residues. Germline V lookup: CDR1 MNHEY, CDR2 SVGAGI. CDR3 sequence reads: CASRVGGGYNEQFF. The DNA for the CDR3 is TGTGCCAGCAGAGTGGGGGGGGGCTACAATGAGCAGTTCTTC.